These 4 T cell receptor beta chains were sequenced from one sample in a study of vaccination and CD4 T cells after COVID-19. Documented treatment: approximately 9-day PBMC culture with coronavirus spike peptide pools or control peptides (ViraFEST assay). These receptors have no known antigen. At the Johns Hopkins FTIC core, DNA taken from cultured CD4+ T cells was sequenced by way of the Oncomine TCR Beta short-read assay. TCRdb used MiXCR to reprocess the PCR reads, holding one entry per CDR3 protein. The sample lists 6,500 to 9,500 distinct CDR3 sequences, 45% to 65% seen once, with under 50% in the top ten. Sequencing was performed on CD4+ T cells from blood, cultured in vitro. These receptors all stem from a human donor who had recovered from COVID-19.

The genes are TRBV7-2 and TRBJ2-3; 9 bases agree with TRBD2. Germline lookup yields CDR1 SGHTA and CDR2 FQGNSA. The junction had 9 bases not matched to a gene; V was cut back by 2 bases and J by 9 bases. The length of the CDR3 is 15 residues. The CDR3 loop is CASSLSSGGLLTQYF. The CDR3 DNA reads as TGTGCCAGCAGCTTAAGTAGCGGGGGCCTTCTAACGCAGTATTTT.

This clonotype was picked up a small number of times. A read error may produce the germline difference seen at one junction end. The CDR3 loop is CSARDRQSTNEKLFF. In DNA form, the CDR3 reads TGCAGTGCTCGAGACAGGCAGTCAACTAATGAAAAACTGTTTTTT. This chain links TRBV20-1 with TRBJ1-4, with a possible D match to TRBD1 (6 bases). The CDR3 contains 15 residues. Germline CDR1 DFQATT, CDR2 SNEGSKA (reference sequence).

The chain recombines TRBV7-2 with TRBJ2-7; 10 nucleotides line up with TRBD1. The germline V gene encodes CDR1 SGHTA and CDR2 FQGNSA. After removal of 4 bases from V and 6 bases from J, the junction contained 3 bases not matched to a gene. The CDR3 runs to 13 residues. The CDR3 loop is CASSSGTGVEQYF. The DNA for the CDR3 is TGTGCCAGCAGCTCCGGGACAGGGGTCGAGCAGTACTTC.

The chain joins TRBV6-1 to TRBJ1-5, with D possibly being TRBD1 (6 bases). Germline V gene lookup returns CDR1 MNHNS and CDR2 SASEGT. The V end was cut by 4 bases, the J end by 7 bases, with 17 bases between. The CDR3 is 15 residues long. CDR3 sequence (DNA): TGTGCCAGCAGTGGGCAGGGGCGTATTGCCCAGCCCCAGCATTTT. Translated, it gives CASSGQGRIAQPQHF.